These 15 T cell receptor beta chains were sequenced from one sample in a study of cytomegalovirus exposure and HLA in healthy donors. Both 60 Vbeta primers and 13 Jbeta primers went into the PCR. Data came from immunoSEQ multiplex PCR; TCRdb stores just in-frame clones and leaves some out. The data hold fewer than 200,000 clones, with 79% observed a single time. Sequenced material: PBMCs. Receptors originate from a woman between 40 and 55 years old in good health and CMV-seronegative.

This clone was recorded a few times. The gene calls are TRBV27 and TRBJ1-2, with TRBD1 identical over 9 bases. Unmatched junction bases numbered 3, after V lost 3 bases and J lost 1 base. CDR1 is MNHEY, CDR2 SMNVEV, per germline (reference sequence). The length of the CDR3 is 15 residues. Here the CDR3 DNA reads TGTGCCAGCAGTTTTCGGACAGGGGATAACTATGGCTACACCTTC. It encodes CASSFRTGDNYGYTF.

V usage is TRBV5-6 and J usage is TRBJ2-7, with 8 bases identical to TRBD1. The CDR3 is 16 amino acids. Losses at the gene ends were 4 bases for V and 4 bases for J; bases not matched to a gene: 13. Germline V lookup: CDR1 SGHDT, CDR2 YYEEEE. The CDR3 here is CASSTRRATGVYEQYF. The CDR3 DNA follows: TGTGCCAGCAGCACACGAAGGGCGACAGGGGTTTACGAGCAGTACTTC.

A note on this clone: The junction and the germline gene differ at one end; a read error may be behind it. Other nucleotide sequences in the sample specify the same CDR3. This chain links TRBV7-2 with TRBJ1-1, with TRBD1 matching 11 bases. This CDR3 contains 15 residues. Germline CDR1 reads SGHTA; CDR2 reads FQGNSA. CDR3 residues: CASSWTGGGNTEAFF. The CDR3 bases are TGTGCCAGCAGCTGGACAGGGGGCGGGAACACTGAGGCTTTCTTT.

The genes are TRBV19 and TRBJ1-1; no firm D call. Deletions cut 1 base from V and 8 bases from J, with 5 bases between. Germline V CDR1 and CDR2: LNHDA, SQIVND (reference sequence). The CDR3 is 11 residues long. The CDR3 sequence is CASSIGQEAFF. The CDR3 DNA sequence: TGTGCCAGTAGTATAGGACAAGAAGCTTTCTTT.

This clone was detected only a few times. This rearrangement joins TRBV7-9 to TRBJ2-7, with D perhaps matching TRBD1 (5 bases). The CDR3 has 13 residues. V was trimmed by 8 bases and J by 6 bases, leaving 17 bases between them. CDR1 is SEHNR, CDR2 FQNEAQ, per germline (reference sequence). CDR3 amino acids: CASVPATVFEQYF. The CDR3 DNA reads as TGTGCCAGCGTCCCAGCGACAGTATTCGAGCAGTACTTC.

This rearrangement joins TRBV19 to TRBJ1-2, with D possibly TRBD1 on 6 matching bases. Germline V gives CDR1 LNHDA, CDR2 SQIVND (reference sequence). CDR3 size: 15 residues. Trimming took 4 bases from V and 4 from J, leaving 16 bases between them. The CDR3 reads CASSTNQGLIYGYTF. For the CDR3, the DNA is TGTGCCAGTAGTACGAACCAGGGGTTGATCTATGGCTACACCTTC.

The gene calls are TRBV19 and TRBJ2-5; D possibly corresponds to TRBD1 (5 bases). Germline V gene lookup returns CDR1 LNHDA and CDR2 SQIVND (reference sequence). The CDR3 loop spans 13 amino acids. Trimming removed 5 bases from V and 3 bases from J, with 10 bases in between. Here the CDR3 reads CASSSRAEETQYF. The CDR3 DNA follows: TGTGCCAGTAGTTCCAGGGCCGAAGAGACCCAGTACTTC. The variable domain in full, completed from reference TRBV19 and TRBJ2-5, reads DGGITQSPKYLFRKEGQNVTLSCEQNLNHDAMYWYRQDPGQGLRLIYYSQIVNDFQKGDIAEGYSVSREKKESFPLTVTSAQKNPTAFYLCASSSRAEETQYFGPGTRLLVL.

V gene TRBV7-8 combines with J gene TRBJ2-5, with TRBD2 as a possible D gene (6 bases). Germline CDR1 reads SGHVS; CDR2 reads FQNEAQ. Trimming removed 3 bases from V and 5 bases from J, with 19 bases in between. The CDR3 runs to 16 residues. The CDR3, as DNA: TGTGCCAGCAGCTTTCGGAGGGCAGGAGGTCCGGAGACCCAGTACTTC. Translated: CASSFRRAGGPETQYF.

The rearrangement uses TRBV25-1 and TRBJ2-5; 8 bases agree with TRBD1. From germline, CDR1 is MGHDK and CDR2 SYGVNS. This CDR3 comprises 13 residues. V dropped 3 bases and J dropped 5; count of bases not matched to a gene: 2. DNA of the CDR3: TGTGCCAGCAGTGACCAGGGGGCGGAGACCCAGTACTTC. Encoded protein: CASSDQGAETQYF.

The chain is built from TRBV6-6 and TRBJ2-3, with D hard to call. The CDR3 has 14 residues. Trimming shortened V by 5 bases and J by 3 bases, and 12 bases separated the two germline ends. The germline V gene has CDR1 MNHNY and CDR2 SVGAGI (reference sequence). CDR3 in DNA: TGTGCCAGCAGTCCAAGGTCGAGGACAGATACGCAGTATTTT. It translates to CASSPRSRTDTQYF.

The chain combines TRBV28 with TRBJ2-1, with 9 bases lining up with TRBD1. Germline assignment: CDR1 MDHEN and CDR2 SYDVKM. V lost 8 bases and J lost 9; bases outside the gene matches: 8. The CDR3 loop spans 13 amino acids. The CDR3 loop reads CASLQGALGEQFF. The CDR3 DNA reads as TGTGCCAGCCTACAGGGGGCGTTGGGTGAGCAGTTCTTC.

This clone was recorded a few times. CDR3 DNA sequence: TGTGCCAGCAGTGAAGAGGTAGGGGGCGGCGGCAATGAGCAGTTCTTC. Encoded protein: CASSEEVGGGGNEQFF. J is TRBJ2-1 and V is TRBV6-1; 7 bases agree with TRBD1. Germline values: CDR1 MNHNS, CDR2 SASEGT. V shed 1 base, J shed 6 bases, and the junction held 9 bases outside the gene matches. The length of the CDR3 is 16 residues.

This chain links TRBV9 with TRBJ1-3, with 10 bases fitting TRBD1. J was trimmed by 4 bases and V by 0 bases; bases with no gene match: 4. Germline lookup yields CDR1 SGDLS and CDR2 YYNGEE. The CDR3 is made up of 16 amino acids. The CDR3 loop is CASSVGGTGVGNTIYF. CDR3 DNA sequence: TGTGCCAGCAGCGTAGGCGGGACAGGGGTAGGAAACACCATATATTTT.

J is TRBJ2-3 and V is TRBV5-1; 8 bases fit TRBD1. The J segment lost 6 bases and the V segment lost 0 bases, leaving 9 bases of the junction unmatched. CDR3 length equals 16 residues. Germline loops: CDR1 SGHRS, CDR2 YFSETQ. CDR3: CASSLATGARWDTQYF. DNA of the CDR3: TGCGCCAGCAGCTTGGCGACAGGGGCTCGGTGGGATACGCAGTATTTT.

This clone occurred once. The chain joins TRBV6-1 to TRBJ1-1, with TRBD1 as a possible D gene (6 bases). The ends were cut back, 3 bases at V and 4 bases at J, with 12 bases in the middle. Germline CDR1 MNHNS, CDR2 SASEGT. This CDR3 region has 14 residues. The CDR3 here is CASSEGHQRTEAFF. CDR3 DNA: TGTGCCAGCAGTGAGGGACACCAACGCACTGAAGCTTTCTTT.